This is a list of T cell receptor beta chains from one sample in a study of blood T cell repertoires in COVID-19. Method: immunoSEQ multiplex PCR; TCRdb's copy keeps in-frame clones and lacks some. This repertoire shows roughly 120,000 clones, 90% found once; its top ten account for 1.8%. The sequenced sample consisted of peripheral blood. The receptors derive from a human donor with active COVID-19. The donor label of this sample is uncertain. The CDR3 runs from the conserved cysteine through the conserved F or W. Fields, in order: clone size, V gene, J gene, D gene, CDR3 DNA, CDR3 protein. D genes are given only for firm matches. The size of a clone is reported for some rows only, either as once, few or many, or as a class for expanded clones.

-,TRBV28,TRBJ2-2,TRBD1,TGTGCCAGCAGGACCGGGACAGGGGACACCGGGGAGCTGTTTTTT,CASRTGTGDTGELFF
-,TRBV12-3/TRBV12-4,TRBJ2-1,-,TGTGCCAGCAGTTACAACAAAAACGAGCAGTTCTTC,CASSYNKNEQFF
-,TRBV7-8,TRBJ2-3,TRBD2,TGTGCCAGCAGCTTAGCGCGGGGGGCCGGGGCAGGGGCGCAGTATTTT,CASSLARGAGAGAQYF
once,TRBV2,TRBJ2-1,TRBD2,TGTGCCAGCAGCACAAGGACTAGCGGATACAATGAGCAGTTCTTC,CASSTRTSGYNEQFF
-,TRBV19,TRBJ2-1,TRBD2,TGTGCCACCACAAACGGACTAGCGGGGTACAATGAGCAGTTCTTC,CATTNGLAGYNEQFF
-,TRBV19,TRBJ1-1,-,TGTGCCAGTACGGGAAGACCGAACACTGAAGCTTTCTTT,CASTGRPNTEAFF
-,TRBV4-3,TRBJ2-2,-,TGCGCCAGCAGCCAAGATACCGGCGGGGAGCTGTTTTTT,CASSQDTGGELFF
-,TRBV18,TRBJ1-1,-,TGTGCCAGCTCACCACGGGCGGGGAAGAACACTGAAGCTTTCTTT,CASSPRAGKNTEAFF
-,TRBV11-2,TRBJ2-7,TRBD1,TGTGCCAGCAGTACGGACAGGGGGCGCGAGCAGTACTTC,CASSTDRGREQYF
-,TRBV27,TRBJ2-3,-,TGTGCCAGCAGTTTACTGGCGGGGAATCTCGCAGATACGCAGTATTTT,CASSLLAGNLADTQYF
-,TRBV15,TRBJ2-2,TRBD2,TGTGCCACCAGCAGAGATGGAGCGGGGGGCGCCAGGGCCGGGGAGCTGTTTTTT,CATSRDGAGGARAGELFF
-,TRBV7-3,TRBJ2-1,TRBD1,TGTGCCAGCAGCAACCGGGACAGGGTTTTCTGGGGGGACAATGAGCAGTTCTTC,CASSNRDRVFWGDNEQFF